This T cell receptor beta chain was sequenced in a study of T cells in women clearing cervical HPV infection. Findings of the study overall: TRBV6-7 abundance was lower in cases than controls (around 0.1% versus 0.15%). Associations may precede or follow infection; HPV-specific or memory T cells were not isolated.

As concerns this clone: The antigen is unknown. The read ends 3 residues before the CDR3 terminus; that terminus is restored from the germline J gene.

Trimming at V came to 8 bases and at J to 4 bases, leaving 11 bases not matched to a gene. This CDR3 has 15 amino acids. CDR1 is MNHEY and CDR2 is SVGEGT in the germline V gene. Clones were sequenced by immunoSEQ multiplex PCR, and TCRdb holds only the in-frame ones, with some missing. The listing records about 30,000 clones. V and J are TRBV6-2 or TRBV6-3 and TRBJ1-5; 7 nucleotides line up with TRBD1. The TCR was taken from a woman aged 18-69 years with a cervical HPV16 infection that either progressed to CIN3+ or cleared (not recorded which). The sample comprised blood buffy coat. Partial CDR3 DNA: TGTGCCAGCCTCAGGACAGGAAACGGGAATCAGCCC. Translating it yields CASLRTGNGNQP. The complete CDR3 reads CASLRTGNGNQPQHF.